This TCR beta chain appears in the sequencing data of a study of blood T cell repertoires in COVID-19. The repertoire was sequenced with immunoSEQ multiplex PCR; TCRdb's copy has only in-frame clones and lacks some. The repertoire holds about 470,000 clones, roughly 87% seen once, with about 0.65% in the top ten. V dropped 0 bases and J dropped 2 bases, with 19 bases sitting between them. The CDR3 covers 18 residues. Germline lookup yields CDR1 LGHDT and CDR2 YNNKEL (reference sequence). The chain employs TRBV3-1 (or the pseudogene TRBV3-2) and TRBJ2-5; tentatively, D is TRBD2 (7 bases). The clonotype originates from a woman aged 18-29 years who had recovered from COVID-19. The sample taken for sequencing was PBMCs or T cells enriched from blood (not recorded which). The CDR3 spells CASSQDLRGAAVQETQYF. The CDR3 DNA sequence: TGTGCCAGCAGCCAAGATCTCCGGGGGGCCGCTGTTCAAGAGACCCAGTACTTC.